The clone carrying this TCR beta chain was found once. Its antigen is undetermined. The sample belongs to a study of cytomegalovirus exposure and HLA in healthy donors. Trimming cost V 5 bases and J 2 bases; bases outside gene matches: 4. CDR1 is SGHRS, CDR2 YFSETQ, per germline. The CDR3 covers 15 residues. Overall study results and limits: Cytomegalovirus association was assigned to under 200 TCR beta chains.

The method was immunoSEQ multiplex PCR; TCRdb's version includes in-frame clones alone and lacks a portion of them. The repertoire includes 40,000 to 55,000 clones, approximately 85% of them detected once, and less than 7% sits in the top ten. Sequencing was done on a sample of PBMCs. The chain employs TRBV5-1 and TRBJ1-3; 10 bases align to TRBD1. The receptor comes from a woman in her 30s in good health and CMV-seronegative. CDR3 DNA: TGCGCCAGCAGGGAAGACAGGGGGCCTGGAAACACCATATATTTT. It encodes CASREDRGPGNTIYF.